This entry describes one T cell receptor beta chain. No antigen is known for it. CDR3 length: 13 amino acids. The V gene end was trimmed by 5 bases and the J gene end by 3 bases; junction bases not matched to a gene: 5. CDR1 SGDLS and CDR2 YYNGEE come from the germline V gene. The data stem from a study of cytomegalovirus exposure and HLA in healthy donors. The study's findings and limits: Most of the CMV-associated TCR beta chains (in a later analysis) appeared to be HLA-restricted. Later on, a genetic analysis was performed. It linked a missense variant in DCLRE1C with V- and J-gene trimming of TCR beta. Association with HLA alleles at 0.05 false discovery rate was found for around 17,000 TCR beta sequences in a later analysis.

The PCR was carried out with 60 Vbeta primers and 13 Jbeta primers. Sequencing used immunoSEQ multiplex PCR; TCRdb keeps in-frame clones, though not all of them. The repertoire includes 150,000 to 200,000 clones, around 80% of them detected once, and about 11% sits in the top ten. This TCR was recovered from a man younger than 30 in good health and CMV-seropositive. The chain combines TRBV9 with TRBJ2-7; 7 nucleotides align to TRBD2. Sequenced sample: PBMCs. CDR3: CASSFREGYEQYF. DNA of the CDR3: TGTGCCAGCAGTTTTAGGGAGGGCTACGAGCAGTACTTC.